This is a list of T cell receptor beta chains from one sample in a study of T cell responses to AZD1222 COVID-19 vaccine. Produced via immunoSEQ multiplex PCR; TCRdb's table is partial and in-frame only. The sample lists about 180,000 clones, 90% occurring once. The input for sequencing was peripheral blood, taken on day 0 of AZD1222 vaccination. These receptors all come from an adult in good health. The CDR3 runs from the conserved cysteine through the conserved F or W. D genes are given only for firm matches. The listing skips clone size in some rows; elsewhere it reads once, few, many or a size class.

cdr3_nt cdr3_aa j_call clone_size v_call d_call
TGTGCCACCAGCAGGGGGGACAGTGATTACGAGCAGTACTTC CATSRGDSDYEQYF TRBJ2-7 few TRBV15 TRBD1
TGTGCCAGCAGTTACGGGGGAAACACTGAAGCTTTCTTT CASSYGGNTEAFF TRBJ1-1 few TRBV6-2/TRBV6-3 -
TGTGCCAGCAGCTGGAGTGGGGCTAGCACAGATACGCAGTATTTT CASSWSGASTDTQYF TRBJ2-3 - TRBV5-5 -
TGCGCCAGCAGCTTGGGGGCTTATGGAGGTGAAGCTTTCTTT CASSLGAYGGEAFF TRBJ1-1 - TRBV5-1 -
TGTGCCAGCAGCGTACCCAGGGCGGAGCCACCGGCTGGCTACACCTTC CASSVPRAEPPAGYTF TRBJ1-2 - TRBV5-4 -
TGTGCCACCAGCAGAGCTAGGGAGTCACCCCTCCACTTT CATSRARESPLHF TRBJ1-6 - TRBV15 -
TGTGCCAGCAGTACCCTGGGACAGGGACACAATGAGCAGTTCTTC CASSTLGQGHNEQFF TRBJ2-1 - TRBV6-2/TRBV6-3 TRBD1
TGCAGCGTTGAGGCGACAGGGTTGGGAACTGAAGCTTTCTTT CSVEATGLGTEAFF TRBJ1-1 - TRBV29-1 TRBD1
TGTGCCACCAGCAGAGATCTGGATGGCTACACCTTC CATSRDLDGYTF TRBJ1-2 few TRBV15 -
TGTGCCAGCAGGGGGGCGGCCTACGAGCAGTACTTC CASRGAAYEQYF TRBJ2-7 once TRBV11-2 -
TGTGCCAGCAGCGATGCCAGCTCTGGAAACACCATATATTTT CASSDASSGNTIYF TRBJ1-3 - TRBV9 -
TGTGCCATTCTTGGACAGGGGGAGAACTATGGCTACACCTTC CAILGQGENYGYTF TRBJ1-2 - TRBV10-3 TRBD1
TGTGCCAGCAGCCCGTACAGGACAGGAGACCATAATTCACCCCTCCACTTT CASSPYRTGDHNSPLHF TRBJ1-6 - TRBV5-4 TRBD1
TGCGCCAGCTCAACCGGACAGGGCTCCGGGGAGCTGTTTTTT CASSTGQGSGELFF TRBJ2-2 - TRBV23-1 TRBD1
TGTGCCAGCAGCCGAAGAGGGGAAGCCTCCTACGAGCAGTACTTC CASSRRGEASYEQYF TRBJ2-7 - TRBV3-1/TRBV3-2 -
TGTGCCAGTGGGCGGACTAGCGGTTCCTACGAGCAGTACTTC CASGRTSGSYEQYF TRBJ2-7 few TRBV19 TRBD2
TGTGCCAGCAGCCAAGATCCCCGGAGCTCCTATAATTCACCCCTCCACTTT CASSQDPRSSYNSPLHF TRBJ1-6 - TRBV3-1/TRBV3-2 -
TGTGCTAGTGGTTTGACAGGGGGGCACAATGAGCAGTTCTTC CASGLTGGHNEQFF TRBJ2-1 - TRBV12-5 TRBD1
TGTGCCACCAGCAGAGCGAGGACGGAAGAAAAACTGTTTTTT CATSRARTEEKLFF TRBJ1-4 once TRBV15 -
TGTGCCAGCAGCTTGACAGGGTTCAGCACCGGGGAGCTGTTTTTT CASSLTGFSTGELFF TRBJ2-2 - TRBV5-6 -
TGTGCCAGCAGCCCCCGGGGTTACAATGAGCAGTTCTTC CASSPRGYNEQFF TRBJ2-1 - TRBV6-2/TRBV6-3 -
TGTGCCAGCAGCGTGATCGCGGGGGTGGGGGATACGCAGTATTTT CASSVIAGVGDTQYF TRBJ2-3 - TRBV9 TRBD2
TGTGCCAGCAGCAACGGACAGGGGAACACCGGGGAGCTGTTTTTT CASSNGQGNTGELFF TRBJ2-2 once TRBV2 TRBD1
TGTGCCAGCAGCGGATCCGGGACAGCAAGCTCCTACGAGCAGTACTTC CASSGSGTASSYEQYF TRBJ2-7 once TRBV7-2 TRBD1
TGTGCCAGCATGAGGGGACTAGGCAATGAGCAGTTCTTC CASMRGLGNEQFF TRBJ2-1 - TRBV6-5 TRBD2
TGTGCCTGGCACCGGGACAGGGTGAACACTGAAGCTTTCTTT CAWHRDRVNTEAFF TRBJ1-1 - TRBV30 TRBD1
TGTGCCAGCAGCCTCGACGACATAGGTACCGGGGAGCTGTTTTTT CASSLDDIGTGELFF TRBJ2-2 - TRBV4-2 -
TGCGCCAGCAGCCCGGGGAGCGGGGGGAAAACAGATACGCAGTATTTT CASSPGSGGKTDTQYF TRBJ2-3 - TRBV5-1 TRBD2
TGTGCCAGCATTCTCGGGGACAGGGGGACCAATGAGCAGTTCTTC CASILGDRGTNEQFF TRBJ2-1 - TRBV27 TRBD1
TGTGCCAGCAGTAAAGAAGCGGGCCTGAGCACAGATACGCAGTATTTT CASSKEAGLSTDTQYF TRBJ2-3 - TRBV6-4 -
TGCGCCAGCAGCCAAGACAGACAGTTAGGAATGATCTCTGGAAACACCATATATTTT CASSQDRQLGMISGNTIYF TRBJ1-3 - TRBV4-3 -
TGTGCCAGCAGGATCTACCCCGAAGGAAACTATGGCTACACCTTC CASRIYPEGNYGYTF TRBJ1-2 - TRBV6-5 -
TGTGCCAGCAGCGGGTCCGGGACAGGGGGCGGCGAGCAGTACTTC CASSGSGTGGGEQYF TRBJ2-7 - TRBV6-2/TRBV6-3 TRBD1
TGTGCCAGCTCACCGACCGGACAGCGCCCCGGGAGCTCCTATAATTCACCCCTCCACTTT CASSPTGQRPGSSYNSPLHF TRBJ1-6 - TRBV18 -
TGTGCCATCAATCAGGGGAACACTGAAGCTTTCTTT CAINQGNTEAFF TRBJ1-1 - TRBV10-3 -
TGTGCCAGCAGTCCTGAAATGTTGACTAGCGGGGGGTCCACCGGGGAGCTGTTTTTT CASSPEMLTSGGSTGELFF TRBJ2-2 once TRBV3-1/TRBV3-2 TRBD2
TGTGCCAGTTCCACCGGGACAGGGATCTACGAGCAGTACTTC CASSTGTGIYEQYF TRBJ2-7 - TRBV19 TRBD1
TGTGCCAGCAGTTCCACGTGGGCGAACACTGAAGCTTTCTTT CASSSTWANTEAFF TRBJ1-1 - TRBV6-5 -
TGTGCCAGCAGCCTCGACAGGGTGAGCAATCAGCCCCAGCATTTT CASSLDRVSNQPQHF TRBJ1-5 - TRBV2 TRBD1
TGCGCCAGCAGCCCGGCGATCCTGAGGGACAATTCCTACGAGCAGTACTTC CASSPAILRDNSYEQYF TRBJ2-7 - TRBV5-1 -
TGTGCCAGCAGTTACTCCCGTGACATCCACTACGAGCAGTACTTC CASSYSRDIHYEQYF TRBJ2-7 - TRBV6-5 -
TGTGCCAGCTCGGCAAGAGATCGCGGGGGGGCGCCAGATACGCAGTATTTT CASSARDRGGAPDTQYF TRBJ2-3 - TRBV18 TRBD2
TGCGCCAGCAGCGTCGAGGGCAGGGGTAACTATGGCTACACCTTC CASSVEGRGNYGYTF TRBJ1-2 - TRBV4-1 -
TGCAGTGCTAGTGGGACAGCCCAAGAGACCCAGTACTTC CSASGTAQETQYF TRBJ2-5 - TRBV20-1 TRBD1
TGTGCCAGCTGTTTTACCCGGGCCCGGTCCGACGATACGCAGTATTTT CASCFTRARSDDTQYF TRBJ2-3 - TRBV6-2/TRBV6-3 -
TGTGCCACCAGTGCCCGGGGACGAAGGGCCTACTATGGCTACACCTTC CATSARGRRAYYGYTF TRBJ1-2 - TRBV24-1 -
TGCAGTGCTCGTGGAGGGTATAGTAAAGGGAACACCGGGGAGCTGTTTTTT CSARGGYSKGNTGELFF TRBJ2-2 - TRBV20-1 -
TGTGCCAGCTTACAGGACAGCAATCAGCCCCAGCATTTT CASLQDSNQPQHF TRBJ1-5 once TRBV2 -
TGTGCCAGCAGGTACAGGGGAGGAACTGAAGCTTTCTTT CASRYRGGTEAFF TRBJ1-1 - TRBV6-2/TRBV6-3 TRBD1
TGTGCCAGCAGCTTAGCCGGGCAGGGGCAGGCCTACGAGCAGTACTTC CASSLAGQGQAYEQYF TRBJ2-7 - TRBV7-2 -